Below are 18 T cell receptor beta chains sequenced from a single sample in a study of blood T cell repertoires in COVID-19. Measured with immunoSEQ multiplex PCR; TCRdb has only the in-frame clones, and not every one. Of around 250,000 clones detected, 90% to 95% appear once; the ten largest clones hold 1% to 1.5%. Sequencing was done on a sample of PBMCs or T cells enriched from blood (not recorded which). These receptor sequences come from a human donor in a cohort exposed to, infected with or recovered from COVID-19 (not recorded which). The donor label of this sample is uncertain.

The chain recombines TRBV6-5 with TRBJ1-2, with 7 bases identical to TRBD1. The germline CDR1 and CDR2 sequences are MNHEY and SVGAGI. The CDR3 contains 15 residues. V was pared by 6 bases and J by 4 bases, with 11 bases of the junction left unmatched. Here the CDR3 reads CASRQSGTVGYGYTF. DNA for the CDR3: TGTGCCAGCAGACAGTCCGGGACAGTGGGCTATGGCTACACCTTC.

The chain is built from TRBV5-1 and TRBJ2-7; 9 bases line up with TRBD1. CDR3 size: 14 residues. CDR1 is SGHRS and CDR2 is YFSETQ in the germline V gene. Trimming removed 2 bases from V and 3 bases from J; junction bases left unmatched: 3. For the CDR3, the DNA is TGCGCCAGCAGCTTACCGGGACAGGGCTACGAGCAGTACTTC. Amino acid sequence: CASSLPGQGYEQYF.

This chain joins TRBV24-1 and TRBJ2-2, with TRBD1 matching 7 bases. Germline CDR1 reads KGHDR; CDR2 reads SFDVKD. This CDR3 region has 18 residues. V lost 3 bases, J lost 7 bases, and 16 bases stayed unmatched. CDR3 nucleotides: TGTGCCACCAGTGATACCGACAGGGATGAGAAAAAGGGCGGGGAGCTGTTTTTT. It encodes CATSDTDRDEKKGGELFF.

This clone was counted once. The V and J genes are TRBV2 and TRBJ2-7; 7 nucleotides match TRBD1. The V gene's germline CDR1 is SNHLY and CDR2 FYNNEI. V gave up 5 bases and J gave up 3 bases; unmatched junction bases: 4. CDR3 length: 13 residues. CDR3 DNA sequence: TGTGCCAGCAGTCGGGACAGCTACTACGAGCAGTACTTC. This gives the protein CASSRDSYYEQYF.

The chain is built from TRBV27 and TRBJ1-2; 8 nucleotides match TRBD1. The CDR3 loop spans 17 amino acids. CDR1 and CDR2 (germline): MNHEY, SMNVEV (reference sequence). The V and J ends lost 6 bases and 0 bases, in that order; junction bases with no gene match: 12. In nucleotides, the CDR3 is TGTGCCAGCAGGCCGTTTGGGGACAGGAAAGCTAACTATGGCTACACCTTC. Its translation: CASRPFGDRKANYGYTF.

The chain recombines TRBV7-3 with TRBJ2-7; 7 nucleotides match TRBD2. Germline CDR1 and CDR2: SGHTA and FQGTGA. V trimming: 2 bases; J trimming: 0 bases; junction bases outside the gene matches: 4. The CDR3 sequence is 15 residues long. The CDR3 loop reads CASSLSGGLSYEQYF. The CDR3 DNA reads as TGTGCCAGCAGCTTATCGGGGGGACTCTCCTACGAGCAGTACTTC.

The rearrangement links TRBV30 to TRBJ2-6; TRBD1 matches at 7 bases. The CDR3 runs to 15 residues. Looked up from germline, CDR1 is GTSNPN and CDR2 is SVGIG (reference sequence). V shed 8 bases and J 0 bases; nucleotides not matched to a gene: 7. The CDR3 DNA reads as TGTGCCGGAACAGGGGTCGCCTCTGGGGCCAACGTCCTGACTTTC. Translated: CAGTGVASGANVLTF. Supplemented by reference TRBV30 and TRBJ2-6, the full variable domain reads SQTIHQWPATLVQPVGSPLSLECTVEGTSNPNLYWYRQAAGRGLQLLFYSVGIGQISSEVPQNLSASRPQDRQFILSSKKLLLSDSGFYLCAGTGVASGANVLTFGAGSRLTVL.

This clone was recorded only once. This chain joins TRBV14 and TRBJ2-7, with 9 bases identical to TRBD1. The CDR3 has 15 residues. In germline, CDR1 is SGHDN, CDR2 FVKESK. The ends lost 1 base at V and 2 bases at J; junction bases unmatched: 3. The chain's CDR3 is CASSQAGTGPYEQYF. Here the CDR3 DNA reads TGTGCCAGCAGCCAAGCCGGGACAGGGCCCTACGAGCAGTACTTC.

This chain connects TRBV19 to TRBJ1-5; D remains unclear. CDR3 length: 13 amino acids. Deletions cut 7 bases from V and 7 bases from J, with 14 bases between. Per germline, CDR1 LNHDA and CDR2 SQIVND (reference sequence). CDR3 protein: CASIRRGGQPQHF. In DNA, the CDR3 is TGTGCCAGTATTCGCCGAGGCGGCCAGCCCCAGCATTTT.

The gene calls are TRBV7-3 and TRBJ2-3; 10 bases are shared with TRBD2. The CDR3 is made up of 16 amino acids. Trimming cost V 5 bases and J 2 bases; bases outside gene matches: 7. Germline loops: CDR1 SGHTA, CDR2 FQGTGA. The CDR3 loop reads CASSPIAGGDTDTQYF. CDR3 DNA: TGTGCCAGCAGCCCGATAGCGGGGGGCGACACAGATACGCAGTATTTT.

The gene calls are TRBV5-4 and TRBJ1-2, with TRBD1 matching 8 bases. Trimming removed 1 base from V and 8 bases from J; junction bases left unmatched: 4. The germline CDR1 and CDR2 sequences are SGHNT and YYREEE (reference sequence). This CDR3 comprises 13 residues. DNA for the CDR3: TGTGCCAGCAGCTTGCAGGGGGCGGCGGGCTACACCTTC. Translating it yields CASSLQGAAGYTF.

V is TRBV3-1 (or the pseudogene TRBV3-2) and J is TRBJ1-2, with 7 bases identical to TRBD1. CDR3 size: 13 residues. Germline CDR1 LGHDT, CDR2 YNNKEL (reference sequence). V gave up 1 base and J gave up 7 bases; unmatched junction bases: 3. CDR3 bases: TGTGCCAGCAGCCAAGGAACAGGGGCTGGCTACACCTTC. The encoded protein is CASSQGTGAGYTF.

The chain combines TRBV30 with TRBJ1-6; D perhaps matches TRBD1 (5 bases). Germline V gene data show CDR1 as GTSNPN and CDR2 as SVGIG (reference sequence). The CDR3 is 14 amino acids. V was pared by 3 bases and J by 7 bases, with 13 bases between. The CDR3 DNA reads TGTGCCTGGAGAGGTGGGACTTGGAATTCACCCCTCCACTTT. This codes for CAWRGGTWNSPLHF.

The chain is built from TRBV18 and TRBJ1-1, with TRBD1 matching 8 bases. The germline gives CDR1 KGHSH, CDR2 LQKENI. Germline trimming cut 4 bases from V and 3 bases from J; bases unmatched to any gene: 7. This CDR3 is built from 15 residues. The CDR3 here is CASSLNGQGYTEAFF. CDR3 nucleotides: TGTGCCAGCTCACTAAACGGACAGGGTTACACTGAAGCTTTCTTT.

The CDR3 region is CASSPGTSPYEQYF. The CDR3 DNA is TGTGCCAGCAGCCCCGGGACTAGCCCCTACGAGCAGTACTTC. The rearrangement links TRBV5-6 to TRBJ2-7, with TRBD2 matching over 9 bases. The CDR3 is 14 residues long. V shed 4 bases, J shed 2 bases, and the junction held 4 bases outside the gene matches. Germline V lookup: CDR1 SGHDT, CDR2 YYEEEE.

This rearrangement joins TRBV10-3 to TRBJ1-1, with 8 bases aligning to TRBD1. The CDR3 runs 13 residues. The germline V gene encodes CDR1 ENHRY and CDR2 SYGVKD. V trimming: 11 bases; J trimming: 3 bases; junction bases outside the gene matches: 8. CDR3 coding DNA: TGTGCCGCCCGGACAGGGTTAGACACTGAAGCTTTCTTT. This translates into CAARTGLDTEAFF.

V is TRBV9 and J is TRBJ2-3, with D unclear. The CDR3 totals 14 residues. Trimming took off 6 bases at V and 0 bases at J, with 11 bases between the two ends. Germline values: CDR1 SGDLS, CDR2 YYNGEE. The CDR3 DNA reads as TGTGCCAGCAAGCGTAGTGGGAGCACAGATACGCAGTATTTT. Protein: CASKRSGSTDTQYF.

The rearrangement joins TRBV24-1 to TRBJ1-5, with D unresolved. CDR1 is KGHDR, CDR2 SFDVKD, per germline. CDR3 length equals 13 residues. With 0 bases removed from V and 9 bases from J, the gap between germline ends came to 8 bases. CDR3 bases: TGTGCCACCAGTGATTTGCTAGGAAGGCCCCAGCATTTT. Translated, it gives CATSDLLGRPQHF.